The rows below give T cell receptor beta chains drawn from one sample of a study of Graves' ophthalmopathy and Graves' hyperthyroidism. TCRdb used MiXCR to reprocess the multiplex PCR reads, holding one entry per CDR3 protein. The sample contains some 390,000 distinct CDR3 sequences, around 20% of which appear only once. The sequenced sample consisted of peripheral blood. The origin of the receptors is a woman younger than 35 with Graves' ophthalmopathy. Both conserved end residues are part of each CDR3. A D gene is named only where the DNA matches it firmly. Clone size appears in some rows only: once, few, many, or a class for an expanded clone.

CDR3nt,CDR3aa,abundance,v_gene,j_gene,d_gene
TGTGCCAGCAGCTTAGACATAAGAAAGAGTCAGCCCCAGCATTTT,CASSLDIRKSQPQHF,many,TRBV11-2,TRBJ1-5,-
TGTGCCAGCAGCGTGGCACAGGGCTACGAGCAGTACTTC,CASSVAQGYEQYF,once,TRBV9,TRBJ2-7,-
TGTGCCAGCAGAGCGACAGGCCCCGGGGAGACCCAGTACTTC,CASRATGPGETQYF,many,TRBV2,TRBJ2-5,-
TGCAGTGCTAGAGTAGGGGGGCTGAGAGGTCAGCCCCAGCATTTT,CSARVGGLRGQPQHF,many,TRBV20-1,TRBJ1-5,-
TGTGCCAGCAGTTCGGGGCAGGGTTTTTCACCCCTCCACTTT,CASSSGQGFSPLHF,-,TRBV28,TRBJ1-6,-
TGCAGTGCACCCTGGACTAGCGGGAGGGGTGGGGAGACCCAGTACTTC,CSAPWTSGRGGETQYF,-,TRBV20-1,TRBJ2-5,TRBD2
TGTGCCAGCAGTCCCCATCAACCGAACACTGAAGCTTTCTTT,CASSPHQPNTEAFF,many,TRBV6-2/TRBV6-3,TRBJ1-1,-
TGTGCCAGCGCCGGGACAGGGTTCGCCGGGGAGCTGTTTTTT,CASAGTGFAGELFF,many,TRBV28,TRBJ2-2,TRBD1
TGTGCCAGTAGTATTCAACAGGGGGGAGGCGAGCAGTACTTC,CASSIQQGGGEQYF,many,TRBV19,TRBJ2-7,TRBD1
TGTGCCAGCAGTGAATTCACCGGGACAGCGAACACTGAAGCTTTCTTT,CASSEFTGTANTEAFF,many,TRBV25-1,TRBJ1-1,TRBD1
TGTGCCTGGAGTGGTACAGGGATTTATGGCGAGCAGTACTTC,CAWSGTGIYGEQYF,-,TRBV30,TRBJ2-7,-
TGTGCCAGCAGGAGGGACAGCTCTAACACTGAAGCTTTCTTT,CASRRDSSNTEAFF,-,TRBV6-1,TRBJ1-1,TRBD1
TGTGCCAGCAGCTTAGCGGGAGCAAGGAGCTCCTACGAGCAGTACTTC,CASSLAGARSSYEQYF,many,TRBV7-2,TRBJ2-7,-